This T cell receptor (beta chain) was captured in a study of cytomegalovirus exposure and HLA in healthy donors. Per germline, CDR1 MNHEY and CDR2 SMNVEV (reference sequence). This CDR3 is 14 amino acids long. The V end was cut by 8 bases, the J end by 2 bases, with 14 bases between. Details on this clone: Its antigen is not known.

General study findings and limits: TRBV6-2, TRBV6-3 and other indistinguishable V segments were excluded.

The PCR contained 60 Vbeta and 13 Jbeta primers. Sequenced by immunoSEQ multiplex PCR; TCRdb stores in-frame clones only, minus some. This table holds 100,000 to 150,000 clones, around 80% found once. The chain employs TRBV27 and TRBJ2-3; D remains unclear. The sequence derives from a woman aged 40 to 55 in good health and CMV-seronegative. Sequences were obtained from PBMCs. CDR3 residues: CASSSRFPTDTQYF. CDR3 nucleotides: TGTGCCAGCTCCTCTCGGTTTCCCACAGATACGCAGTATTTT.